What follows are 6 T cell receptor beta chains derived from one specimen sequenced in a study of T-cell reconstitution after alpha-beta-depleted transplantation in children (dated by TCRdb to the mid-2010s). In the paper's terms, the treatment or condition label means: allogeneic hematopoietic cell transplantation with graft depleted of TCRalphabeta T cells and CD19 B cells. To prepare the library, PCR was applied. Sequenced using an Illumina HiSeq 2500. To normalize quantification of the TCRbeta repertoire, the TCR libraries were built with molecular barcoding that relied on unique molecular identifiers. The public reads were quality trimmed at Q25 with fastp and then assembled into clones with MiXCR by TCRdb, keeping productive beta chains. Here each entry gathers all rows of one CDR3 protein and keeps the most common genes and DNA. For this sample the table gives approximately 79,000 distinct CDR3 sequences, of which approximately 18% were detected only once. Around half of the sample lies in the top ten.

The sample in question was PBMCs, mostly from graft donor cells, obtained 360 days after TCRalphabeta/CD19-depleted stem cell transplant. The receptors come from a male patient aged 2-15 years who had a stem cell transplant for acute lymphoblastic leukemia, so the T cells may come from the graft donor.

The DNA of the CDR3 is TGCAGTGCTAGTTGGCAGAACACTGAAGCTTTCTTT. Translated, it gives CSASWQNTEAFF. The rearrangement links TRBV20-1 to TRBJ1-1; unclear D gene. In germline, CDR1 is DFQATT, CDR2 SNEGSKA (reference sequence). V dropped 3 bases and J dropped 1 base, with 6 bases sitting between them. The CDR3 is 12 residues long.

J is TRBJ2-7 and V is TRBV10-3; TRBD1 matches at 9 bases. V lost 11 bases and J lost 5; bases outside the gene matches: 10. CDR3 size: 13 residues. The germline V gene has CDR1 ENHRY and CDR2 SYGVKD. For the CDR3, the DNA is TGTGCCGTAACCGGGACAGGGACCCACGAGCAGTACTTC. Translated: CAVTGTGTHEQYF.

V usage is TRBV29-1 and J usage is TRBJ2-5; 9 positions match TRBD2. Germline CDR1 SQVTM, CDR2 ANQGSEA. The V segment lost 2 bases and the J segment 6 bases; nucleotides outside the gene matches: 7. The CDR3 runs 14 residues. The CDR3 DNA follows: TGCAGCGTTGAACACGGACTAGCGAGAAAGACCCAGTACTTC. Its translation is CSVEHGLARKTQYF.

The table lists this clonotype with a few counts. The chain recombines TRBV29-1 with TRBJ2-5; 8 nucleotides align to TRBD1. V lost 2 bases to trimming and J lost 4 bases; unmatched junction nucleotides: 3. CDR3 length: 13 amino acids. Germline V gene sequence: CDR1 SQVTM, CDR2 ANQGSEA. The CDR3 bases are TGCAGCGTTGAACCCAGGGGGCGAGAGACCCAGTACTTC. It translates to CSVEPRGRETQYF.

In its sample, this clonotype was seen many times. CDR3 DNA: TGTGCCAGCAGTTCGCTATCGGACGGTATTGAAGCTTTCTTT. This codes for CASSSLSDGIEAFF. The rearrangement uses TRBV12-3 or TRBV12-4 and TRBJ1-1, with D uncertain. Trimming cost V 4 bases and J 7 bases, with 16 bases left between them. The length of the CDR3 is 14 residues.

The CDR3 here is CASSFGGTREETQYF. DNA for the CDR3: TGCGCCAGCAGCTTTGGAGGGACCAGGGAAGAGACCCAGTACTTC. This chain links TRBV5-1 with TRBJ2-5, with D tentatively TRBD2 (6 bases). CDR1 is SGHRS, CDR2 YFSETQ, per germline. With 2 bases removed from V and 3 bases from J, the gap between germline ends came to 14 bases. This CDR3 comprises 15 residues.